These 8 T cell receptor beta chains came from one sample sequenced in a study of shared clonotypes between healthy human individuals. The repertoire was sequenced with immunoSEQ multiplex PCR; TCRdb's copy has only in-frame clones and lacks some. The top ten hold over 1% of the sample, which has about 1.4 million clones, roughly 96% seen once. The sample comprised naive CD4+ T cells sorted from blood. Subset described: CD45RA+ positively selected. The receptor set was obtained from a young man in good health.

V gene TRBV4-1 combines with J gene TRBJ2-7; TRBD2 agrees at 12 bases. V was clipped by 0 bases and J by 2 bases; unmatched bases: 5. The CDR3 has 17 amino acids. Germline CDR1 and CDR2: MGHRA and YSYEKL. The CDR3 DNA sequence: TGCGCCAGCAGCCAAGAACTAGCGGGAGGCCTGACCTACGAGCAGTACTTC. It translates to CASSQELAGGLTYEQYF.

The gene calls are TRBV7-2 and TRBJ1-2; D is unclear. The CDR3 is 13 amino acids. Germline CDR1 is SGHTA and CDR2 is FQGNSA. V lost 2 bases, J lost 4 bases, and 8 bases lay in between. CDR3 in amino acids: CASSLKAPYGYTF. The CDR3 DNA reads TGTGCCAGCAGCTTAAAAGCCCCCTATGGCTACACCTTC.

CDR3 coding DNA: TGCGCCAGCAGTCAATCAGTATGCCCGAACACTGAAGCTTTCTTT. Its translation: CASSQSVCPNTEAFF. The chain joins TRBV23-1 to TRBJ1-1; no definite D call. TRBV23-1 carries the ORF label, with uncertain function. CDR3 length equals 15 residues. With 0 bases removed from V and 1 base from J, the gap between germline ends came to 9 bases.

The chain uses TRBV19 and TRBJ1-2; D remains ambiguous. The germline gives CDR1 LNHDA, CDR2 SQIVND (reference sequence). CDR3 length: 16 residues. The V end lost 7 bases, the J end lost 2 bases, and 20 bases lay between the germline ends. CDR3 loop: CASKFSAQSKNYGYTF. For the CDR3, the DNA is TGTGCCAGTAAGTTTTCGGCACAAAGTAAGAACTATGGCTACACCTTC.

The V and J genes are TRBV5-5 and TRBJ2-2; TRBD2 matches 9 bases. The V gene's germline CDR1 is SGHKS and CDR2 YYEKEE (reference sequence). The ends lost 3 bases at V and 4 bases at J; junction bases unmatched: 13. The CDR3 is 18 residues long. The CDR3 reads CASSSGIRLAGITGELFF. The DNA of the CDR3 is TGTGCCAGCAGCTCTGGGATTCGTCTAGCGGGAATCACCGGGGAGCTGTTTTTT.

J is TRBJ2-1 and V is TRBV5-4, with unresolved D. CDR3 length: 15 amino acids. CDR1 is SGHNT and CDR2 is YYREEE in the germline V gene (reference sequence). The V end lost 0 bases, the J end lost 3 bases, and 10 bases lay between the germline ends. The CDR3 loop is CASSLEKAYYNEQFF. The CDR3 DNA is TGTGCCAGCAGCTTGGAGAAGGCCTACTACAATGAGCAGTTCTTC. Together with reference TRBV5-4 and TRBJ2-1, the CDR3 gives the full variable domain: ETGVTQSPTHLIKTRGQQVTLRCSSQSGHNTVSWYQQALGQGPQFIFQYYREEENGRGNFPPRFSGLQFPNYSSELNVNALELDDSALYLCASSLEKAYYNEQFFGPGTRLTVL.

V and J are TRBV19 and TRBJ2-7, with TRBD2 identical over 10 bases. This CDR3 has 15 residues. Germline CDR1 LNHDA, CDR2 SQIVND (reference sequence). The trim removed 7 bases at V and 2 bases at J, leaving 8 bases unmatched. The CDR3 DNA reads TGTGCCAGTAACGACCCGGGACTAGCGACCTACGAGCAGTACTTC. Residues: CASNDPGLATYEQYF.

The rearrangement uses TRBV28 and TRBJ2-7; D uncertain. V was trimmed by 5 bases and J by 7 bases, leaving 18 bases between them. The germline CDR1 and CDR2 sequences are MDHEN and SYDVKM. The CDR3 extends over 14 amino acids. The CDR3 coding sequence is TGTGCCAGCAGTCGCGGAGTGGTACTGGGTGAGCAGTACTTC. Its protein product is CASSRGVVLGEQYF.